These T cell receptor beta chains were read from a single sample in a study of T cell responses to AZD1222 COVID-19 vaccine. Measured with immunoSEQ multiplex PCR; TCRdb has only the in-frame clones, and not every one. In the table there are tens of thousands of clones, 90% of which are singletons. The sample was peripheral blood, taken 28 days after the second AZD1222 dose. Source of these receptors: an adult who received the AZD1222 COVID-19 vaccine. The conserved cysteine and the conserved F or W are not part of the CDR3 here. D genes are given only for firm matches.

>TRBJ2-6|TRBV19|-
ASRHPSEGANVLT
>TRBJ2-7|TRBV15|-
ATSRDRVGGGEQY
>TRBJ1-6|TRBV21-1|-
ASSMRGRSSYNSPLH
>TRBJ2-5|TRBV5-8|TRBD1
ASRLEPDRAQETQY
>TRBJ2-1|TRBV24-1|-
ATSVGSGNEQF
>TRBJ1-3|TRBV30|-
AWNMGGVSGNTIY
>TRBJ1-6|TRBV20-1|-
SASRAAAVRGYNSPLH
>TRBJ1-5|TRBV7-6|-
ASGLNRNQPQH
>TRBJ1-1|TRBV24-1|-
ATSGTANTEAF
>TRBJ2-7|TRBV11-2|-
ASSLSPGEQY
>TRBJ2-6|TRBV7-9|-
ATSQRSGANVLT
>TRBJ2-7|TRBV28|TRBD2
ASSPNWGGGQY
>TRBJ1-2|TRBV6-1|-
ASSEREGYGYT
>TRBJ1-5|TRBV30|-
AWSPMEDQPQH
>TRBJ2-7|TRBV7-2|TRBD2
ASSPTSGGYHSYEQY
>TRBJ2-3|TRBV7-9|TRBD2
ASSYLAETTDTQY
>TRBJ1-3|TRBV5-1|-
ASSLGISGNTIY
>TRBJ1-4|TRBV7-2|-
ATSRSTNEKLF
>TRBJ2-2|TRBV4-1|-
ASSQDVGELF
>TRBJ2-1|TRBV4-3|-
ASSQDRGHEQF
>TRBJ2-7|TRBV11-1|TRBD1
ASSLRDRGDEQY
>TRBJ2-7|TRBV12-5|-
ASGPRRRDEQY